This T cell receptor (beta chain) originates from a study of blood T cell repertoires in COVID-19. For the study at large: COVID-19 samples collected from the United States, Italy and Spain covered acute and convalescent phases. Sources were T cells, B-cell-depleted T cells, or PBMCs; the material itself was cDNA or gDNA.

Participants were aged 18 to 89 years from around 24 US areas. Cohort 3 donors counted as recovered after two negative PCRs, clearance, or resolved symptoms. Data came from immunoSEQ multiplex PCR; TCRdb stores just in-frame clones and leaves some out. The data hold more than 150,000 clones, with around four fifths observed a single time. Trimming cost V 7 bases and J 7 bases, with 14 bases left between them. Germline assignment: CDR1 DFQATT and CDR2 SNEGSKA (reference sequence). The CDR3 is made up of 11 amino acids. Sequencing used PBMCs or T cells enriched from blood (not recorded which). The clonotype was recovered from a woman aged 60-70 years who had recovered from COVID-19. This rearrangement joins TRBV20-1 to TRBJ2-7; D unresolved. The CDR3 nucleotides read TGCAGTGGGTTAGAGGTGAGGGAGCAGTACTTC. Translated, it gives CSGLEVREQYF.